The following is a T cell receptor beta chain sequence with its context. Antigen unknown. This sample is drawn from a study of vaccination effects on CD4 cells after COVID-19. Findings of the study overall: The vaccine-induced clones of healthy vaccinees included only 1 of 255 that cross-reacted with common cold coronaviruses. The study found marked clonal contraction of infection- and vaccine-induced clones late after vaccination.

Generated by immunoSEQ multiplex PCR, the TCRdb table keeps only in-frame clones and is missing some. The data show approximately 44,000 clones, under 85% seen once. The CDR3 extends over 14 amino acids. Looked up from germline, CDR1 is SGHRS and CDR2 is YFSETQ. The V end lost 4 bases, the J end lost 2 bases, and 9 bases lay between the germline ends. Viral peptide pool expansion of antigen-specific CD4+ T cells preceded sequencing in the ViraFEST assay. Having been cultured for roughly 9 days, the cells underwent CD4+ T cell isolation. Vaccine recipients had no previous SARS-CoV-2 infection; their nucleocapsid antibodies were negative. Cultures of fewer than 2.5 million PBMC per well contained 9 to 10 IU/ml IL-2 plus 10 ug/ml peptides. Half the medium was replaced with IL-2 medium on days 3 and 7.

The chain employs TRBV5-1 and TRBJ2-2, with D possibly being TRBD1 or TRBD2 (5 bases each). This TCR was recovered from a human donor who received a COVID-19 vaccine. The specimen was CD4+ T cells from PBMCs cultured with HCoV-NL63 spike peptides, collected before COVID-19 vaccination. This CDR3 is CASSRGRNTGELFF. The DNA of the CDR3 is TGCGCCAGCAGCAGGGGACGAAACACCGGGGAGCTGTTTTTT.